This T cell receptor beta chain was profiled in a study of T cell responses to AZD1222 COVID-19 vaccine. Measured with immunoSEQ multiplex PCR; TCRdb has only the in-frame clones, and not every one. The sample yields fewer than 110,000 clones, 75% to 95% seen once. Study observations and caveats: Scientists sampled the repertoires only once the peak T cell response had passed. Clonal diversity may have been underestimated in mostly white British donors. Close to half of spike-specific TCRs reportedly recognize unmutated variant regions.

Germline V gene lookup returns CDR1 LNHNV and CDR2 YYDKDF (reference sequence). The CDR3 runs 16 residues. V lost 1 base, J lost 0 bases, and 13 bases lay in between. Turning to this clone: Its antigen is not identified.

This rearrangement joins TRBV15 to TRBJ2-7; D is perhaps TRBD1 (6 bases). The receptor was derived from an adult in good health. The sample here was peripheral blood, taken on day 0 of AZD1222 vaccination. CDR3: CATSRGWTASSYEQYF. DNA for the CDR3: TGTGCCACCAGCAGAGGCTGGACAGCAAGCTCCTACGAGCAGTACTTC.